This is a list of T cell receptor beta chains from one sample in a study of T cell responses to AZD1222 COVID-19 vaccine. Sequencing used immunoSEQ multiplex PCR; TCRdb keeps in-frame clones, though not all of them. The top ten hold 3.5% to 5% of the sample, which has roughly 110,000 clones, about nine tenths seen once. This sample comprised peripheral blood, obtained on day 0 of AZD1222 vaccination. Every receptor here comes from an adult in good health. Both conserved end residues are part of each CDR3. The D gene is left open where the match is weak. Expanded clones get a size class; other rows say once, few or many, or leave the size out.

j_call v_call d_call clone_size cdr3_aa cdr3_nt
TRBJ2-3 TRBV4-3 TRBD2 few CASSQLAGGITDTQYF TGCGCCAGCAGCCAGTTAGCGGGAGGGATCACAGATACGCAGTATTTT
TRBJ1-2 TRBV6-6 TRBD1 - CASSYGGQVGYTF TGTGCCAGCAGTTACGGTGGACAGGTCGGCTACACCTTC
TRBJ1-5 TRBV7-2 - once CASSPVVDQPQHF TGTGCCAGCAGCCCCGTGGTAGATCAGCCCCAGCATTTT
TRBJ2-3 TRBV5-4 TRBD1 - CASGQGARGTDTQYF TGTGCCAGCGGACAGGGGGCGCGGGGCACAGATACGCAGTATTTT
TRBJ1-6 TRBV4-1 TRBD1 - CASSQEQGQVNSPLHF TGCGCCAGCAGCCAAGAGCAGGGACAGGTCAATTCACCCCTCCACTTT
TRBJ1-2 TRBV9 - few CASSVAETAYGYTF TGTGCCAGCAGCGTAGCGGAGACTGCCTATGGCTACACCTTC
TRBJ1-4 TRBV25-1 - - CASESPWGKLFF TGTGCCAGCGAATCCCCCTGGGGAAAACTGTTTTTT
TRBJ2-3 TRBV7-2 TRBD2 - CASSFGTSGGNTDTQYF TGTGCCAGCAGCTTTGGGACTAGCGGGGGAAACACAGATACGCAGTATTTT
TRBJ1-2 TRBV27 - - CASSFVGGYGYTF TGTGCCAGCAGTTTTGTAGGAGGCTATGGCTACACCTTC
TRBJ2-1 TRBV7-9 - - CASSLVRLRDYNEQFF TGTGCCAGCAGCTTAGTTCGCCTCCGGGACTACAATGAGCAGTTCTTC